The 23 T cell receptor beta chains given below trace back to one sample, sequenced in a study of blood T cell repertoires in COVID-19. Clones were sequenced by immunoSEQ multiplex PCR, and TCRdb holds only the in-frame ones, with some missing. The table records about 230,000 clones, over 80% of them present only once. The specimen was peripheral blood. These receptors were obtained from a woman in her 70s with active or convalescent COVID-19.

V usage is TRBV6-1 and J usage is TRBJ1-2; 12 positions match TRBD1. Germline V gives CDR1 MNHNS, CDR2 SASEGT. This CDR3 has 18 residues. V shed 2 bases and J 4 bases; nucleotides not matched to a gene: 11. The CDR3 protein is CASSELGGQGAYVYGYTF. The CDR3 DNA is TGTGCCAGCAGTGAATTGGGGGGACAGGGGGCTTATGTCTATGGCTACACCTTC.

The genes are TRBV5-1 and TRBJ1-2; 7 bases fit TRBD1. Germline lookup yields CDR1 SGHRS and CDR2 YFSETQ. This CDR3 has 14 residues. After removal of 4 bases from V and 6 bases from J, the junction contained 9 bases not matched to a gene. The CDR3: CASSPLPGGNGYTF. The CDR3 DNA reads TGCGCCAGCAGCCCCCTCCCAGGGGGTAATGGCTACACCTTC.

The genes are TRBV11-2 and TRBJ2-7, with D unresolved. The CDR3 spans 14 residues. Germline CDR1 is SGHAT and CDR2 is FQNNGV. V was cut by 1 base and J by 1 base, with 8 bases left in between. CDR3 sequence (DNA): TGTGCCAGCAGCTTAGTGCTAGGTTCCTACGAGCAGTACTTC. It encodes CASSLVLGSYEQYF.

The rearrangement links TRBV9 to TRBJ2-7; tentative D call: TRBD2 (7 bases). Germline assignment: CDR1 SGDLS and CDR2 YYNGEE. V was shortened by 0 bases and J by 5 bases, with 12 bases between the two germline ends. The CDR3 sequence is 14 residues long. The chain's CDR3 is CASSVGGGGHEQYF. The CDR3 bases are TGTGCCAGCAGCGTAGGGGGAGGGGGACACGAGCAGTACTTC.

The chain has TRBV3-1 (or the pseudogene TRBV3-2) and TRBJ2-7; D is uncertain. CDR1 is LGHDT and CDR2 is YNNKEL in the germline V gene (reference sequence). The CDR3 has 14 amino acids. V was pared by 1 base and J by 1 base, with 8 bases between. The CDR3: CASSQVRGSYEQYF. CDR3 sequence (DNA): TGTGCCAGCAGCCAAGTTAGAGGTTCCTACGAGCAGTACTTC.

The genes are TRBV5-1 and TRBJ2-7; D is unclear. CDR3 length: 14 amino acids. Trimming shortened V by 4 bases and J by 4 bases, and 15 bases separated the two germline ends. Germline values: CDR1 SGHRS, CDR2 YFSETQ. The CDR3 nucleotides are TGCGCCAGCAGCCCCCGCGTGCAGGCTTACGAGCAGTACTTC. As protein: CASSPRVQAYEQYF.

This clone was picked up a small number of times. V is TRBV5-4 and J is TRBJ1-3, with D perhaps matching TRBD1 (6 bases). CDR1 is SGHNT, CDR2 YYREEE, per germline (reference sequence). The CDR3 is 14 residues long. Deletions cut 3 bases from V and 3 bases from J, with 10 bases between. The CDR3 bases are TGTGCCAGCAGCTCACAGGGTGTTGGAAACACCATATATTTT. Translating it yields CASSSQGVGNTIYF.

The V and J genes are TRBV3-1 (or the pseudogene TRBV3-2) and TRBJ2-3, with TRBD2 identical over 11 bases. This CDR3 contains 15 residues. With V trimmed by 10 bases and J by 0 bases, 6 bases remained unmatched. Looked up from germline, CDR1 is LGHDT and CDR2 is YNNKEL (reference sequence). This CDR3 is CATKLAGASTDTQYF. CDR3 nucleotide sequence: TGTGCCACAAAACTAGCGGGAGCTAGCACAGATACGCAGTATTTT.

With regard to this clone: This sample includes further DNA sequences coding for the same CDR3. The V and J genes are TRBV5-1 and TRBJ2-7, with 7 positions matching TRBD1. V lost 2 bases to trimming and J lost 0 bases; unmatched junction nucleotides: 5. CDR3 size: 15 residues. Germline V lookup: CDR1 SGHRS, CDR2 YFSETQ. This chain's CDR3 is CASSFRQGPSYEQYF. For the CDR3, the DNA is TGCGCCAGCAGCTTCCGACAGGGTCCCTCCTACGAGCAGTACTTC.

The rearrangement joins TRBV7-9 to TRBJ2-3, with 7 bases that match TRBD2. This CDR3 is built from 14 residues. Germline V gene data show CDR1 as SEHNR and CDR2 as FQNEAQ (reference sequence). After removal of 2 bases from V and 4 bases from J, the junction contained 3 bases not matched to a gene. CDR3: CASSLLAGADTQYF. CDR3 nucleotides: TGTGCCAGCAGCTTATTGGCGGGGGCAGATACGCAGTATTTT.

This chain uses TRBV18 with TRBJ1-2; no reliable D call. Trimming took off 6 bases at V and 2 bases at J, with 22 bases between the two ends. This CDR3 contains 17 residues. Germline CDR1 is KGHSH and CDR2 is LQKENI. The CDR3 region has the DNA TGTGCCAGCTCCACTCAACCGGGTTCGGGATTAAACTATGGCTACACCTTC. It specifies CASSTQPGSGLNYGYTF.

The chain is built from TRBV4-1 and TRBJ1-1; no clear D gene. CDR1 and CDR2 from the germline V gene are MGHRA and YSYEKL. The CDR3 is made up of 19 amino acids. Trimming stripped 3 bases from V and 0 bases from J, with 23 bases between. The DNA for the CDR3 is TGCGCCAGCAGCCATTTCCGAGGGAGGCAGACCCCCATGAACACTGAAGCTTTCTTT. Its protein is CASSHFRGRQTPMNTEAFF.

This clone turned up a few times. Other nucleotide sequences from this sample produce the same CDR3. The chain links TRBV9 to TRBJ2-3; D is unresolved. The CDR3 is 12 residues long. Germline CDR1 reads SGDLS; CDR2 reads YYNGEE. V dropped 0 bases and J dropped 6 bases, with 5 bases sitting between them. The CDR3 sequence is CASSVAADTQYF. The CDR3 coding sequence is TGTGCCAGCAGCGTAGCCGCGGATACGCAGTATTTT.

The rearrangement uses TRBV5-1 and TRBJ1-2; D is unresolved. The CDR3 has 16 amino acids. From germline, CDR1 is SGHRS and CDR2 YFSETQ. V gave up 4 bases and J gave up 7 bases, with 23 bases separating them. CDR3 sequence reads: CASSPEGGFQSGGYTF. CDR3 nucleotides: TGCGCCAGCAGCCCGGAGGGCGGATTCCAATCGGGTGGCTACACCTTC.

This chain links TRBV5-4 with TRBJ2-3, with 8 bases aligning to TRBD2. V lost 1 base, J lost 5 bases, and 6 bases stayed unmatched. The germline V gene has CDR1 SGHNT and CDR2 YYREEE (reference sequence). The CDR3 runs 15 residues. Here the CDR3 reads CASSLRSGAGDTQYF. CDR3 nucleotides: TGTGCCAGCAGCTTGCGTAGCGGGGCCGGAGATACGCAGTATTTT.

This clone was recorded a few times. This sequence joins TRBV11-2 and TRBJ1-4, with D tentatively TRBD1 (6 bases). The V end lost 5 bases, the J end lost 5 bases, and 15 bases lay between the germline ends. There are 15 residues in the CDR3. The germline gives CDR1 SGHAT, CDR2 FQNNGV. CDR3 residues: CASSTRQAPNEKLFF. CDR3 sequence (DNA): TGTGCCAGCAGCACCCGACAGGCACCGAATGAAAAACTGTTTTTT.

The chain couples TRBV19 to TRBJ2-7, with 15 bases fitting TRBD2. The CDR3 is made up of 15 amino acids. Germline CDR1 LNHDA, CDR2 SQIVND (reference sequence). Trimming at V came to 4 bases and at J to 9 bases, leaving 7 bases not matched to a gene. The CDR3 spells CASSTGLAGGQRQYF. CDR3 coding DNA: TGTGCCAGTAGTACCGGACTAGCGGGGGGGCAGCGGCAGTACTTC.

The CDR3 DNA reads as TGTGCCAGCAGCCCCCTAGGGACTAGCGGGAGACATACGCAGTATTTT. Translating gives CASSPLGTSGRHTQYF. The chain recombines TRBV7-2 with TRBJ2-3, with 14 bases fitting TRBD2. V was clipped by 5 bases and J by 7 bases; unmatched bases: 8. Germline-derived CDR1 and CDR2 are SGHTA and FQGNSA. The CDR3 sequence is 16 residues long.

The chain uses TRBV4-3 and TRBJ1-2, with D perhaps matching TRBD1 (5 bases). V shed 0 bases and J shed 4 bases, with 12 bases lying between them. Germline V gene lookup returns CDR1 LGHNA and CDR2 YSLEER. This CDR3 has 15 residues. CDR3 loop: CASSQEGVPIYGYTF. Here the CDR3 DNA reads TGCGCCAGCAGCCAAGAAGGGGTTCCGATCTATGGCTACACCTTC.

The chain carries TRBV3-1 (or the pseudogene TRBV3-2) and TRBJ2-1, with 7 positions matching TRBD2. Per germline, CDR1 LGHDT and CDR2 YNNKEL (reference sequence). Germline trimming cut 4 bases from V and 6 bases from J; bases unmatched to any gene: 15. There are 17 residues in the CDR3. This CDR3 reads CASSLGGGGSLGNEQFF. The CDR3 region has the DNA TGTGCCAGCAGCCTGGGGGGAGGCGGGAGTCTCGGCAATGAGCAGTTCTTC.

This clone was seen more than once but under ten times. The gene calls are TRBV7-3 and TRBJ2-1; 8 bases fit TRBD2. Per the germline V gene, CDR1 is SGHTA and CDR2 is FQGTGA. This CDR3 region has 14 residues. V shed 5 bases and J 5 bases; nucleotides not matched to a gene: 5. CDR3 in amino acids: CASSVSGGDNEQFF. CDR3 bases: TGTGCCAGCAGCGTAAGCGGGGGAGACAATGAGCAGTTCTTC.

The CDR3 loop is CASSQSHLQRDSGRDTDTQYF. The CDR3 nucleotides are TGTGCCAGCAGCCAATCCCATTTACAGAGGGATAGCGGGAGGGACACAGATACGCAGTATTTT. This chain connects TRBV4-2 to TRBJ2-3, with 11 bases fitting TRBD2. The CDR3 sequence is 21 residues long. V lost 2 bases and J lost 2; bases outside the gene matches: 18. Germline CDR1 and CDR2: LGHNA and YNFKEQ.

This chain links TRBV5-4 with TRBJ2-4; D unclear. The CDR3 consists of 15 residues. V was clipped by 4 bases and J by 0 bases, with 11 bases between them. Germline CDR1 reads SGHNT; CDR2 reads YYREEE (reference sequence). The CDR3 bases are TGTGCCAGCAGCCCCTCCCCCCTAGCCAAAAACATTCAGTACTTC. It specifies CASSPSPLAKNIQYF.